Below, 7 T cell receptor beta chains from the same sample are listed, as sequenced in a study of tissue T cells after allogeneic stem cell transplantation. Stated time point: mouse harvest day 7 after allogeneic transplant. Each mouse received 10^7 T-cell-depleted marrow cells plus 10^6 splenic CD5+ T cells by tail vein. The repertoire was sequenced with immunoSEQ multiplex PCR; TCRdb's copy has only in-frame clones and lacks some. The table records roughly 6,600 clones, roughly 45% of them present only once. Input material: lymph node tissue. The receptors were gathered from a female BALB/c mouse given C57BL/6 T cells with graft-versus-host disease after an allogeneic hematopoietic cell transplant.

As to this clone: The listed genes are named as in mouse. The read gets to within 1 residue of the CDR3 end, and the germline J gene fills in the rest. The chain carries TRBV12-1 and TRBJ1-4; no clear D. V shed 4 bases and J shed 4 bases, with 12 bases lying between them. The CDR3 is 14 residues long. Germline lookup yields CDR1 SGHSN and CDR2 HYEKVE. CDR3 in amino acids: CASSPGRGNERLFF. The part of the CDR3 DNA that was read is TGTGCCAGCTCCCCCGGACGGGGCAACGAAAGATTATTT.

As regards this clone: Gene names follow the mouse nomenclature. The observed sequence ends 1 residue before the CDR3 terminus, with the missing tail filled in from the germline J gene. J is TRBJ1-2 and V is TRBV31; 9 bases are shared with TRBD1. The V gene end was trimmed by 0 bases and the J gene end by 2 bases; junction bases not matched to a gene: 1. The CDR3 runs 14 residues. Germline CDR1 and CDR2: GKSSPN and SITVG. The covered CDR3 bases are TGTGCCTGGAGTCTAGACAGGGGGAACTCCGACTACACC. Translating it yields CAWSLDRGNSDYT. The CDR3 in full is CAWSLDRGNSDYTF.

Remarks on this clone: Gene names are mouse gene names. The CDR3 extends 1 residue past the end of the read, so its final part is completed from the germline J gene. The rearrangement joins TRBV2 to TRBJ1-4; the match to TRBD1 covers 8 bases. The V segment lost 4 bases and the J segment 3 bases; nucleotides outside the gene matches: 1. The CDR3 loop spans 14 amino acids. Germline lookup yields CDR1 LGHNA and CDR2 YSYQKL. CDR3 region: CASSLQGANERLFF. The sequenced CDR3 bases are TGTGCCAGCAGCCTACAGGGGGCCAACGAAAGATTATTT.

Points on this clone: Genes and germline come from the mouse. The CDR3 extends 1 residue past the end of the read, so its final part is completed from the germline J gene. V is TRBV16 and J is TRBJ2-5; weak D call: TRBD1 (7 bases). V lost 4 bases to trimming and J lost 6 bases, with 14 bases between them. The CDR3 covers 14 residues. Germline V gene sequence: CDR1 SGHSA, CDR2 FRNQAP. The part of the CDR3 DNA that was read is TGTGCAAGCAGCTACGGGGCAGGGGGGGACACCCAGTAC. Protein: CASSYGAGGDTQY. The entire CDR3 reads CASSYGAGGDTQYF. Together with reference TRBV16 and TRBJ2-5, the CDR3 gives the full variable domain: NAGVIQTPRHKVTGKGQEATLWCEPISGHSAVFWYRQTIVQGLEFLTYFRNQAPIDDSGMPKERFSAQMPNQSHSTLKIQSTQPQDSAVYLCASSYGAGGDTQYFGPGTRLLVL.

A few counts support this clone. The gene names here belong to mouse. The CDR3 end lies 1 residue beyond the end of the read and is filled in from the germline J gene. The V gene is TRBV19, the J gene TRBJ2-1; 10 bases align to TRBD2. Unmatched junction bases numbered 3, after V lost 2 bases and J lost 1 base. CDR3 length: 16 residues. CDR1 is FNHDT and CDR2 is SITEND in the germline V gene (reference sequence). The CDR3 sequence is CASSMWTGGNYAEQFF. Partial CDR3 DNA: TGTGCCAGCAGTATGTGGACTGGGGGCAACTATGCTGAGCAGTTC.

As for this clone: Gene names follow the mouse nomenclature. The read halts 1 residue ahead of the CDR3 end, with the missing end drawn from the germline J gene. The chain employs TRBV31 and TRBJ2-7; 11 bases are a match to TRBD2. The V gene end was trimmed by 0 bases and the J gene end by 5 bases; junction bases not matched to a gene: 3. Germline assignment: CDR1 GKSSPN and CDR2 SITVG. The CDR3 runs 14 residues. The CDR3 region is CAWSLWDWGNEQYF. The CDR3 DNA, read in part, is TGTGCCTGGAGTCTATGGGACTGGGGGAATGAACAGTAC.

Regarding this clone: Gene and germline names: mouse. The sequence runs out 1 residue before the end of the CDR3; the remainder is reconstructed from the germline J gene. The chain is built from TRBV3 and TRBJ2-1; 12 nucleotides align to TRBD2. The J segment lost 4 bases and the V segment lost 4 bases, leaving 5 bases of the junction unmatched. Germline-derived CDR1 and CDR2 are SNHLY and FYNGKV (reference sequence). The CDR3 length is 16 residues. The DNA read from the CDR3 is TGTGCCAGCAGCTCCGGGACTGGGGGGATGTATGCTGAGCAGTTC. Encoded protein: CASSSGTGGMYAEQF. The full CDR3 reads CASSSGTGGMYAEQFF.